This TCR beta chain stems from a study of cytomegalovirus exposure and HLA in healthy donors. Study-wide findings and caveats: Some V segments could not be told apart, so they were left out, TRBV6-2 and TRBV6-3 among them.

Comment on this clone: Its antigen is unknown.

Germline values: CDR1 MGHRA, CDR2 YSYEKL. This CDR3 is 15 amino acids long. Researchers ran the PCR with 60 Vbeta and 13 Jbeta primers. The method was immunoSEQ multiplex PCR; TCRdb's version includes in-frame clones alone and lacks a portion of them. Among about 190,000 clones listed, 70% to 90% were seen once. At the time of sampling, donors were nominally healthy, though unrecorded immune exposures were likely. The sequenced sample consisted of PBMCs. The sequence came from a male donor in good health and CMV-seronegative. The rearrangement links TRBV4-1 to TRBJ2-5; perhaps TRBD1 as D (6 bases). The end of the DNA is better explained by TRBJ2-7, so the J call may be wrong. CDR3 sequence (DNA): TGCGCCAGCAGCCAACTCGACAGGATCGACTACGAGCAGTACTTC. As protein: CASSQLDRIDYEQYF.